The 5 T cell receptor beta chains below all came from one sample that was sequenced in a study of persistence of HIV-infected CD4 T cells. Cells were stimulated with overlapping HIV-1 Gag 15-mer peptides. Sorting selected CD4+ T cells upregulating both CD40 ligand and CD69. The immunoSEQ assay was version 4, run in survey mode. TCRdb's table, derived via immunoSEQ multiplex PCR, lists solely in-frame clones and lacks some. The sample shows about 9,200 clones, about four fifths of them seen only once. Their target antigens are unknown. Sequences were derived from CD4+ T cells sorted from PBMCs after 18-hour stimulation, sampled from a patient who received antiretroviral therapy. The receptor set was obtained from an adult woman with HIV who was CMV-seropositive.

The chain has TRBV7-3 and TRBJ1-1; 9 positions match TRBD1. The CDR3 is 14 residues long. The germline V gene has CDR1 SGHTA and CDR2 FQGTGA. V was clipped by 4 bases and J by 5 bases; unmatched bases: 5. The CDR3 sequence: CASSSQGARTEAFF. CDR3 in DNA: TGTGCCAGCAGCTCACAGGGGGCGCGTACTGAAGCTTTCTTT. The full variable domain, rest sourced from reference TRBV7-3 and TRBJ1-1, is GAGVSQTPSNKVTEKGKYVELRCDPISGHTALYWYRQSLGQGPEFLIYFQGTGAADDSGLPNDRFFAVRPEGSVSTLKIQRTERGDSAVYLCASSSQGARTEAFFGQGTRLTVV.

The chain is built from TRBV5-1 and TRBJ2-2; 8 nucleotides align to TRBD2. The germline V gene encodes CDR1 SGHRS and CDR2 YFSETQ. V gave up 4 bases and J gave up 0 bases; unmatched junction bases: 2. The CDR3 consists of 15 residues. The CDR3 is CASSAGLANTGELFF. The CDR3 nucleotides read TGCGCCAGCAGCGCGGGACTAGCGAACACCGGGGAGCTGTTTTTT.

The rearrangement links TRBV6-5 to TRBJ2-1; tentative D call: TRBD2 (5 bases). Between the trimmed V and J ends, which lost 9 bases and 3 bases, there was a span of 12 bases. This CDR3 region has 13 residues. Germline values: CDR1 MNHEY, CDR2 SVGAGI. The CDR3 loop is CASGEPNYNEQFF. The CDR3 DNA sequence: TGTGCCAGTGGGGAGCCAAACTACAATGAGCAGTTCTTC.

The J gene is TRBJ2-6, the V gene TRBV7-9; the match to TRBD1 covers 7 bases. The CDR3 runs to 16 residues. In germline, CDR1 is SEHNR, CDR2 FQNEAQ (reference sequence). With 1 base clipped from V and 4 bases from J, the junction kept 4 bases outside the gene matches. The CDR3 nucleotides are TGTGCCAGCAGCTTAGAGGGGGCTTTGGGGGCCAACGTCCTGACTTTC. Protein: CASSLEGALGANVLTF.

The sample holds a few counts of this clone. The rearrangement links TRBV19 to TRBJ2-7; D gene uncertain. V shed 8 bases and J shed 4 bases, with 15 bases lying between them. Germline V gives CDR1 LNHDA, CDR2 SQIVND (reference sequence). This CDR3 comprises 13 residues. CDR3 loop: CASSSAGGYEQYF. CDR3 DNA: TGTGCCAGTTCCAGTGCCGGCGGTTACGAGCAGTACTTC.